These T cell receptor beta chains were read from a single sample in a study of T-cell memory formation after mild COVID-19. TCRdb re-called the 5' RACE reads with MiXCR, one entry per CDR3 protein. The profile shows 500,000 to 550,000 distinct CDR3 sequences, around 20% of them singletons. Sequencing used PBMCs or a T cell subset sorted from them (not recorded which). These receptors were collected from an adult woman who had mild COVID-19 (a few samples of this study predate the infection). Cell type and time point are not known. The CDR3 runs from the conserved cysteine through the conserved F or W. The D gene is left open where the match is weak. The size of a clone is reported for some rows only, either as once, few or many, or as a class for expanded clones.

j_call v_call clone_size d_call cdr3_nt cdr3_aa
TRBJ2-5 TRBV12-3/TRBV12-4 few TRBD1 TGTGCCAGCAGTATTGAGGGGACAGGGATAGAGACCCAGTACTTC CASSIEGTGIETQYF
TRBJ2-5 TRBV5-1 few TRBD2 TGCGCCAGCAGCCCACGGCGGGAGGCCCAAGAGACCCAGTACTTC CASSPRREAQETQYF
TRBJ2-3 TRBV29-1 NA NA TGCAGCGGAGACAGGGGAGGGAGCACAGATACGCAGTATTTT CSGDRGGSTDTQYF
TRBJ2-3 TRBV20-1 few NA TGCAGTGCTAGCTCAGTAACAGGAGATACGCAGTATTTT CSASSVTGDTQYF
TRBJ2-7 TRBV7-9 NA NA TGTGCCAGCAGTGAGACCGGTACAGGCAAGTACGAGCAGTACTTC CASSETGTGKYEQYF
TRBJ2-7 TRBV4-1 few NA TGCGCCAGCAGCCAAACACTTACCTCTGCCCCCGGAAAGTACTTC CASSQTLTSAPGKYF
TRBJ1-1 TRBV5-6 NA NA TGTGCCAGCAGCACACTAAATTGGGGGGCGAGGACTGAAGCTTTCTTT CASSTLNWGARTEAFF
TRBJ2-1 TRBV14 many NA TGTGCCAGCAGCCCCTTGGGTGCCTGGAATGAGCAGTTCTTC CASSPLGAWNEQFF
TRBJ2-5 TRBV9 NA TRBD2 TGTGCCAGCAGCGGGGGACTAGCGGAAGAGACCCAGTACTTC CASSGGLAEETQYF
TRBJ2-7 TRBV6-2/TRBV6-3 NA NA TGTGCCAGCAGTTACAAGGGGAGCTCCTACGAGCAGTACTTC CASSYKGSSYEQYF
TRBJ2-3 TRBV6-6 few TRBD2 TGTGCCAGCAGTTACTCCATTCCTAGCGGGGGGGCCACAGATACGCAGTATTTT CASSYSIPSGGATDTQYF
TRBJ2-1 TRBV4-1 NA NA TGCGCCAGCAGCCAAGGTCTTCTAAGCCCCCACAATGAGCAGTTCTTC CASSQGLLSPHNEQFF
TRBJ2-6 TRBV29-1 few NA TGCAGCGTTGAGGGACTCCCTGGGGCCAACGTCCTGACTTTC CSVEGLPGANVLTF
TRBJ1-5 TRBV6-7 once NA TGTGCCAGCAGTTACGATACCGGAGAGGGACGACAGCCCCAGCATTTT CASSYDTGEGRQPQHF
TRBJ2-3 TRBV7-9 few TRBD2 TGTGCCAGCAGCTACCGACTAGCGGATAGGAGCACAGATACGCAGTATTTT CASSYRLADRSTDTQYF
TRBJ1-2 TRBV7-2 NA NA TGTGCCAGCAGCCCCCGGGGGGGTTCCGACTATGGCTACACCTTC CASSPRGGSDYGYTF
TRBJ2-1 TRBV7-3 few TRBD1 TGTGCCAGCAGCCAACGGACCGGGACAGGGGCGATCCATGAGCAGTTCTTC CASSQRTGTGAIHEQFF
TRBJ1-2 TRBV7-9 NA NA TGTGCCAGCAGCGTCGGGGCCAGGGACGCGTTCACCTTC CASSVGARDAFTF
TRBJ2-3 TRBV5-1 NA TRBD2 TGCGCCAGCAGCTTGATCCAGCGGGACACAGATACGCAGTATTTT CASSLIQRDTDTQYF
TRBJ2-1 TRBV6-1 NA NA TGTGCCAGCAGTGTAAATTGGCGGGCTACCTACAATGAGCAGTTCTTC CASSVNWRATYNEQFF
TRBJ2-1 TRBV4-1 few TRBD2 TGCGCCAGCAGCCAAGTTGCGCGGGGGGGTCGGTACAATGAGCAGTTCTTC CASSQVARGGRYNEQFF
TRBJ1-6 TRBV5-5 once NA TGTGCCAGCAGCCCCCTTCCCGATAGGAACTCACCCCTCCACTTT CASSPLPDRNSPLHF
TRBJ2-3 TRBV4-2 few TRBD1 TGTGCCAGCAGCCAAGGTGGCAGGGGGCTGACAGATACGCAGTATTTT CASSQGGRGLTDTQYF
TRBJ1-2 TRBV5-1 few NA TGCGCCAGCAGCTTGGTTTCAGGAACTAACTATGGCTACACCTTC CASSLVSGTNYGYTF
TRBJ2-3 TRBV9 few NA TGTGCCAGCAGCGTAGCCCCCGCCGGGCGAGCAGATACGCAGTATTTT CASSVAPAGRADTQYF
TRBJ2-6 TRBV5-4 few NA TGTGCCAGCAGCCCGACATCGGTGTCTGGGGCCAACGTCCTGACTTTC CASSPTSVSGANVLTF
TRBJ1-1 TRBV10-2 NA NA TGCGCCACCGGACAGAAGGATTTTATCGTAGCTTTCTTT CATGQKDFIVAFF
TRBJ2-3 TRBV5-1 many NA TGCGCCAGCAGCTTGAACTTAGGACTGGCTACCCACACAGATACGCAGTATTTT CASSLNLGLATHTDTQYF
TRBJ2-1 TRBV24-1 few NA TGTGCCACCAGTGTGAATAAGGTTAGCTCCTACAATGAGCAGTTCTTC CATSVNKVSSYNEQFF
TRBJ2-7 TRBV29-1 NA NA TGCAGCGTAACAACAGGGCGATTAGCCTACGAGCAGTACTTC CSVTTGRLAYEQYF
TRBJ1-5 TRBV12-3/TRBV12-4 NA TRBD1 TGTGTCAGCAGTATCGCAGGGGGTCAGCCCCAGCATTTT CVSSIAGGQPQHF
TRBJ1-2 TRBV7-9 many NA TGTGCCAGCAGCCCTCGTTTTCTCTTC CASSPRFLF
TRBJ2-1 TRBV6-5 many NA TGTGCCAGCAGACTGCTCGGTGAGCAGTTCTTC CASRLLGEQFF
TRBJ2-7 TRBV5-5 NA NA TGTGCCAGCAGCTTGGAGGCTAGGGGGGCGCCCAACGAGCAGTACTTC CASSLEARGAPNEQYF
TRBJ1-2 TRBV24-1 NA TRBD1 TGTGCCACCAGTGCCTTCGACAGGGGCGGCTACACCTTC CATSAFDRGGYTF
TRBJ1-1 TRBV12-3/TRBV12-4 NA NA TGTGCCAGCAACACGGGAGGGCTGAGGGCTTTCTTT CASNTGGLRAFF
TRBJ2-3 TRBV20-1 NA TRBD2 TGCAGTGCTAGAGATTCGGGCGGGAGAACAGATACGCAGTATTTT CSARDSGGRTDTQYF
TRBJ2-6 TRBV7-9 once TRBD1 TGTGCCAGCAGCTTACTGGGACAGGGCGTCTCTGGGGCCAACGTCCTGACTTTC CASSLLGQGVSGANVLTF
TRBJ2-2 TRBV14 NA NA TGTGCCAGCAGCCGCCCTGGGGAGTACACCGGGGAGCTGTTTTTT CASSRPGEYTGELFF
TRBJ1-1 TRBV7-9 NA NA TGTGCCAGCAGCTTATTGACAGGTCACCCTCGGGGCACTGAAGCTTTCTTT CASSLLTGHPRGTEAFF
TRBJ2-2 TRBV24-1 NA TRBD2 TGTGTCGTGGAAGGGACTAGCGGGAGGGCAGTGAACACCGGGGAGCTGTTTTTT CVVEGTSGRAVNTGELFF
TRBJ1-1 TRBV20-1 many TRBD1 TGCAGTCCGACAGGGATGAACACTGAAGCTTTCTTT CSPTGMNTEAFF